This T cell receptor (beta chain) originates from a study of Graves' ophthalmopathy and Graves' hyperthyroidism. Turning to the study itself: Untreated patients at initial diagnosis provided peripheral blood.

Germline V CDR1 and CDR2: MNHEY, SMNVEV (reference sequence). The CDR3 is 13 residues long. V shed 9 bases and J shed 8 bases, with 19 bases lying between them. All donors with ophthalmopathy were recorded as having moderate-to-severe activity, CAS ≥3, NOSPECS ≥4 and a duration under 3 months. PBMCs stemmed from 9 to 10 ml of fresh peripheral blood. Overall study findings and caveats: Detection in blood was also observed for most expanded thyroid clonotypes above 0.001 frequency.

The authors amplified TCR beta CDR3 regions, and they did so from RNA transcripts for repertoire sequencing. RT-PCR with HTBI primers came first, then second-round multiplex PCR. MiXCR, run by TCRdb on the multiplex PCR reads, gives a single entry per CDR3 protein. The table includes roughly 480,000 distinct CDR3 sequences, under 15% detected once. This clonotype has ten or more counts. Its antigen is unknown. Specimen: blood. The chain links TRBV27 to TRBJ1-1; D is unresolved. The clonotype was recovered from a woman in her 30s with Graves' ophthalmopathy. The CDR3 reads CASTHPGLGEAFF. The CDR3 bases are TGTGCCAGTACCCATCCGGGCCTCGGCGAAGCTTTCTTT.